This record concerns one TCR beta chain sequence. This entry belongs to a study of control samples from healthy donors and cancer patients. The method was immunoSEQ multiplex PCR; TCRdb's version includes in-frame clones alone and lacks a portion of them. The data contain about 98,000 clones, roughly four fifths of them singletons. The CDR3 is 17 residues long. In germline, CDR1 is SGHDN, CDR2 FVKESK. V was pared by 0 bases and J by 1 base, with 15 bases between. The sequenced sample consisted of blood. V usage is TRBV14 and J usage is TRBJ2-5; tentatively, D is TRBD2 (5 bases). The clonotype comes from a man in his 60s in good health. CDR3 sequence reads: CASSQDGPAVGQETQYF. The CDR3 DNA sequence: TGTGCCAGCAGCCAAGATGGCCCAGCGGTGGGCCAAGAGACCCAGTACTTC.